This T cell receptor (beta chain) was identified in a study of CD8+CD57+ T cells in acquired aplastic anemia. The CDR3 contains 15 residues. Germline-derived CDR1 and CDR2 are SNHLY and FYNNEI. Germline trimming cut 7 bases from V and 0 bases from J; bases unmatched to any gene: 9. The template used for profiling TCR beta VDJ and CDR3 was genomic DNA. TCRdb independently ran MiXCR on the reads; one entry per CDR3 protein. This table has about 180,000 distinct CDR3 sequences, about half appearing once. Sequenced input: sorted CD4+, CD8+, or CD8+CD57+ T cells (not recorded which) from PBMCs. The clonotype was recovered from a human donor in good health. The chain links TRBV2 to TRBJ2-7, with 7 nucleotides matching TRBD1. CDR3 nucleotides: TGTGCCAGCATTCGAGACAGGGTGGGCTCCTACGAGCAGTACTTC. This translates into CASIRDRVGSYEQYF. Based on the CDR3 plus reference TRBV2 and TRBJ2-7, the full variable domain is EPEVTQTPSHQVTQMGQEVILRCVPISNHLYFYWYRQILGQKVEFLVSFYNNEISEKSEIFDDQFSVERPDGSNFTLKIRSTKLEDSAMYFCASIRDRVGSYEQYFGPGTRLTVT.